The 14 T cell receptor beta chains below were found in one sample sequenced in a study of shared clonotypes between healthy human individuals. CD45RO-negative cells were positively selected for CCR7, leaving out terminally differentiated effector memory CD45RA+ cells. Clones were sequenced by immunoSEQ multiplex PCR, and TCRdb holds only the in-frame ones, with some missing. Among under 850,000 clones, 80% to 95% were seen once, and the ten largest hold around 24%. The sequencing input was naive CD8+ T cells sorted from blood. These receptors were obtained from a man in his thirties or forties in good health.

A remark on this clone: A clone one base away is much larger, so this may be a read error. The chain joins TRBV7-9 to TRBJ2-7; TRBD2 aligns across 12 bases. Losses at the gene ends were 5 bases for V and 3 bases for J; bases not matched to a gene: 2. Germline values: CDR1 SEHNR, CDR2 FQNEAQ (reference sequence). The CDR3 has 14 residues. The DNA of the CDR3 is TGTGCCAGCAGCCCGACTAGCGGGAGCTACGAGCAGTACTTC. It specifies CASSPTSGSYEQYF.

The rearrangement uses TRBV11-2 and TRBJ2-2; the D is unclear. Germline V gives CDR1 SGHAT, CDR2 FQNNGV. This CDR3 region has 12 residues. V lost 5 bases, J lost 3 bases, and 4 bases lay in between. The CDR3 reads CASSHYTGELFF. In nucleotides, the CDR3 is TGTGCCAGCAGCCATTACACCGGGGAGCTGTTTTTT.

This chain connects TRBV23-1 to TRBJ1-5, with D perhaps TRBD1 (6 bases). TRBV23-1 is assigned to the ORF class and has an uncertain function. The CDR3 spans 15 residues. The V end was cut by 0 bases, the J end by 10 bases, with 16 bases between. CDR3 sequence: CASSQSDSPDTPQHF. As DNA, the CDR3 is TGCGCCAGCAGTCAATCGGACAGTCCGGATACTCCCCAGCATTTT.

The V gene is TRBV27, the J gene TRBJ2-2; 7 bases are shared with TRBD2. Trimming at V came to 8 bases and at J to 4 bases, leaving 7 bases not matched to a gene. CDR3 length: 14 amino acids. Germline CDR1 is MNHEY and CDR2 is SMNVEV (reference sequence). CDR3 DNA: TGTGCCAGCCGATTGGGGGGGACCACCGGGGAGCTGTTTTTT. Protein product: CASRLGGTTGELFF.

The chain links TRBV7-6 to TRBJ2-2; 8 nucleotides match TRBD2. This CDR3 region has 18 residues. In germline, CDR1 is SGHVS, CDR2 FNYEAQ. The trim removed 3 bases at V and 2 bases at J, leaving 11 bases unmatched. The chain's CDR3 is CASSFDTRTSFNTGELFF. In DNA form, the CDR3 reads TGTGCCAGCAGCTTCGACACCCGGACTAGCTTTAACACCGGGGAGCTGTTTTTT.

The V and J genes are TRBV13 and TRBJ2-7; no clear D. This CDR3 spans 13 amino acids. V gave up 2 bases and J gave up 0 bases, with 5 bases separating them. CDR1 is PRHDT, CDR2 FYEKMQ, per germline (reference sequence). DNA for the CDR3: TGTGCCAGCAGCTTATCACCCTCCTACGAGCAGTACTTC. Translating gives CASSLSPSYEQYF.

About this clone itself: In the same sample, other DNA sequences code for this CDR3. This rearrangement joins TRBV5-1 to TRBJ1-1, with 7 bases that match TRBD1. This CDR3 contains 14 residues. CDR1 is SGHRS and CDR2 is YFSETQ in the germline V gene. The J segment lost 0 bases and the V segment lost 4 bases, leaving 3 bases of the junction unmatched. The CDR3 region is CASSLGQMNTEAFF. CDR3 DNA sequence: TGCGCCAGCAGCCTGGGACAGATGAACACTGAAGCTTTCTTT.

This chain links TRBV27 with TRBJ1-2; D remains ambiguous. Deletions cut 6 bases from V and 2 bases from J, with 16 bases between. The CDR3 runs to 15 residues. CDR1 MNHEY and CDR2 SMNVEV come from the germline V gene (reference sequence). CDR3 in DNA: TGTGCCAGCAGCTCCCTCCAAGGTCTGAACTATGGCTACACCTTC. This codes for CASSSLQGLNYGYTF.

This clone was seen once. The rearrangement uses TRBV9 and TRBJ2-1; 7 nucleotides match TRBD2. This CDR3 has 15 residues. Trimming at V came to 4 bases and at J to 6 bases, leaving 10 bases not matched to a gene. Germline loops: CDR1 SGDLS, CDR2 YYNGEE. The CDR3 spells CASSLVGGSFNEQFF. CDR3 DNA sequence: TGTGCCAGCAGCCTAGTAGGCGGGAGTTTCAATGAGCAGTTCTTC. The variable domain in full, completed from reference TRBV9 and TRBJ2-1, reads DSGVTQTPKHLITATGQRVTLRCSPRSGDLSVYWYQQSLDQGLQFLIQYYNGEERAKGNILERFSAQQFPDLHSELNLSSLELGDSALYFCASSLVGGSFNEQFFGPGTRLTVL.

The chain carries TRBV5-5 and TRBJ2-7; D remains ambiguous. Germline V CDR1 and CDR2: SGHKS, YYEKEE (reference sequence). Trimming left V 1 base short and J 4 bases short, with 6 bases between. The length of the CDR3 is 12 residues. The CDR3, as DNA: TGTGCCAGCAGCTTGAACCTTTACGAGCAGTACTTC. This codes for CASSLNLYEQYF.

This clone has just a few counts. This chain joins TRBV6-1 and TRBJ1-1, with D uncertain. Germline V gene data show CDR1 as MNHNS and CDR2 as SASEGT. Deletions cut 2 bases from V and 1 base from J, with 5 bases between. The CDR3 loop spans 13 amino acids. The CDR3 sequence is CASSEMENTEAFF. CDR3 DNA: TGTGCCAGCAGTGAAATGGAGAACACTGAAGCTTTCTTT.

The chain is built from TRBV5-4 and TRBJ2-3, with D tentatively TRBD1 (5 bases). CDR1 and CDR2 (germline): SGHNT, YYREEE (reference sequence). This CDR3 region has 17 residues. V lost 0 bases to trimming and J lost 5 bases, with 19 bases between them. The CDR3 sequence: CASSLVNSVAGLDTQYF. The CDR3 nucleotides read TGTGCCAGCAGCTTGGTCAACAGCGTCGCAGGGTTAGATACGCAGTATTTT. Complete variable domain (other parts from reference TRBV5-4 and TRBJ2-3): ETGVTQSPTHLIKTRGQQVTLRCSSQSGHNTVSWYQQALGQGPQFIFQYYREEENGRGNFPPRFSGLQFPNYSSELNVNALELDDSALYLCASSLVNSVAGLDTQYFGPGTRLTVL.

The chain uses TRBV5-1 and TRBJ1-4, with D unresolved. V was cut by 0 bases and J by 4 bases, with 10 bases left in between. In germline, CDR1 is SGHRS, CDR2 YFSETQ. This CDR3 spans 15 amino acids. This chain's CDR3 is CASSLDWSDNEKLFF. CDR3 nucleotides: TGCGCCAGCAGCTTGGATTGGTCCGATAATGAAAAACTGTTTTTT.

The chain joins TRBV5-1 to TRBJ1-5; 7 positions match TRBD1. In germline, CDR1 is SGHRS, CDR2 YFSETQ. The length of the CDR3 is 17 residues. Trimming at V came to 5 bases and at J to 1 base, leaving 12 bases not matched to a gene. The CDR3 here is CASRSPTGAGSNQPQHF. The CDR3, as DNA: TGCGCCAGCAGATCTCCAACAGGGGCGGGGAGCAATCAGCCCCAGCATTTT.